What follows are 9 T cell receptor beta chains derived from one specimen sequenced in a study of blood T cell repertoires in COVID-19. Only in-frame clones appear in the TCRdb table, and some are missing; sequencing was by immunoSEQ multiplex PCR. The sample lists fewer than 200,000 clones, around 85% occurring once. The sample taken for sequencing was peripheral blood. The receptors derive from a man aged 55 to 70 who had recovered from COVID-19.

This clone was observed a few times. The CDR3 here is CASPDLDSGSGNTIYF. The CDR3 DNA reads TGTGCCAGCCCGGACCTGGACAGCGGCTCTGGAAACACCATATATTTT. The chain is built from TRBV18 and TRBJ1-3, with D possibly matching TRBD1 (6 bases). Germline CDR1 KGHSH, CDR2 LQKENI. Trimming left V 8 bases short and J 0 bases short, with 17 bases between. There are 16 residues in the CDR3.

This clone was observed a few times. This chain links TRBV2 with TRBJ1-2; weak D call: TRBD1 (5 bases). Germline loops: CDR1 SNHLY, CDR2 FYNNEI. Trimming stripped 6 bases from V and 2 bases from J, with 13 bases between. The CDR3 length is 14 residues. CDR3 amino acids: CASRAPAGNYGYTF. CDR3 sequence (DNA): TGTGCCAGCAGGGCCCCAGCAGGGAACTATGGCTACACCTTC. The full variable domain, with the rest looked up from reference TRBV2 and TRBJ1-2, is EPEVTQTPSHQVTQMGQEVILRCVPISNHLYFYWYRQILGQKVEFLVSFYNNEISEKSEIFDDQFSVERPDGSNFTLKIRSTKLEDSAMYFCASRAPAGNYGYTFGSGTRLTVV.

The V gene is TRBV7-2, the J gene TRBJ2-1; 7 bases align to TRBD1. The J segment lost 9 bases and the V segment lost 5 bases, leaving 7 bases of the junction unmatched. The CDR3 spans 13 residues. Per the germline V gene, CDR1 is SGHTA and CDR2 is FQGNSA. The CDR3 loop reads CASSPTGVSEQFF. CDR3 in DNA: TGTGCCAGCAGCCCCACAGGGGTGAGTGAGCAGTTCTTC.

The J gene is TRBJ1-2, the V gene TRBV4-3; possibly TRBD1 for D (5 bases). The CDR3 contains 16 residues. V lost 0 bases, J lost 7 bases, and 18 bases lay in between. CDR1 LGHNA and CDR2 YSLEER come from the germline V gene. The CDR3 loop reads CASSQEAGGVRGGYTF. CDR3 in DNA: TGCGCCAGCAGCCAAGAAGCGGGGGGGGTTCGTGGTGGCTACACCTTC.

A single count supports this clone. The chain is built from TRBV27 and TRBJ2-1; D call uncertain. CDR3 length: 14 amino acids. V lost 5 bases and J lost 4, with 12 bases in between. The germline V gene encodes CDR1 MNHEY and CDR2 SMNVEV (reference sequence). CDR3 sequence (DNA): TGTGCCAGCAGTCCCTTTGTCGAGTACAATGAGCAGTTCTTC. Translated, it gives CASSPFVEYNEQFF.

The rearrangement joins TRBV6-5 to TRBJ1-5, with a tentative D call TRBD1 (6 bases). CDR1 MNHEY and CDR2 SVGAGI come from the germline V gene. V was cut by 2 bases and J by 2 bases, with 7 bases left in between. The CDR3 covers 14 residues. The CDR3 nucleotides read TGTGCCAGCAGTTACAAGGGGGGCAATCAGCCCCAGCATTTT. Translated: CASSYKGGNQPQHF.

The genes are TRBV5-6 and TRBJ2-7, with 11 bases that match TRBD2. Germline loops: CDR1 SGHDT, CDR2 YYEEEE. The junction had 7 bases not matched to a gene; V was cut back by 6 bases and J by 5 bases. The CDR3 has 14 residues. In DNA form, the CDR3 reads TGTGCCAGCACCCAAATTAGCGGGGGGGACGAGCAGTACTTC. Residues: CASTQISGGDEQYF.

The chain is built from TRBV7-2 and TRBJ2-1, with unresolved D. V was cut by 5 bases and J by 4 bases, with 3 bases left in between. Germline loops: CDR1 SGHTA, CDR2 FQGNSA. The CDR3 consists of 11 residues. CDR3 protein: CASSPYNEQFF. In DNA form, the CDR3 reads TGTGCCAGCAGCCCGTACAATGAGCAGTTCTTC.

The CDR3 coding sequence is TGCAGCGTTGTGGCGAACACTGAAGCTTTCTTT. It is translated as CSVVANTEAFF. This chain links TRBV29-1 with TRBJ1-1; no reliable D call. The V gene lost 4 bases and the J gene lost 1 base, with 4 bases spanning the gap. Germline V gene data show CDR1 as SQVTM and CDR2 as ANQGSEA. The CDR3 loop spans 11 amino acids. The full variable domain, with the rest looked up from reference TRBV29-1 and TRBJ1-1, is SAVISQKPSRDICQRGTSLTIQCQVDSQVTMMFWYRQQPGQSLTLIATANQGSEATYESGFVIDKFPISRPNLTFSTLTVSNMSPEDSSIYLCSVVANTEAFFGQGTRLTVV.